The count of the clone carrying this TCR beta chain is one. The antigen is undetermined. Germline V gene sequence: CDR1 SNHLY, CDR2 FYNNEI. There are 14 residues in the CDR3. The V segment lost 6 bases and the J segment 8 bases; nucleotides outside the gene matches: 10. There were at least 6 micrograms of total RNA extracted from every sample. This sample stems from a study of blood T cells in healthy people across ages. Together with a sample-barcoded 5' primer, a J-beta primer mix was included in a second PCR lasting about 6 to 11 cycles. Sequencing of every sample gave 2.5 million or more CDR3-containing paired-end reads. In TCRdb, the 5' RACE reads were re-called with MiXCR into one record per CDR3 protein. Here the sample spans 1.6 million or so distinct CDR3 sequences, roughly 32% being singletons. Overall study results and limits: Both naive CD4+ cell counts and diversity were greater in long-lived donors than in aged donors. PBMCs that were unsorted prevented a conclusive naive versus antigen-experienced comparison.

The chain carries TRBV2 and TRBJ1-1, with TRBD1 identical over 9 bases. Sequences were obtained from blood. The TCR was taken from a woman aged 25 to 39 in good health. For the CDR3, the DNA is TGTGCCAGCAGGGCGGGACAGGGATTTCCGGAAGCTTTCTTT. Protein sequence: CASRAGQGFPEAFF.